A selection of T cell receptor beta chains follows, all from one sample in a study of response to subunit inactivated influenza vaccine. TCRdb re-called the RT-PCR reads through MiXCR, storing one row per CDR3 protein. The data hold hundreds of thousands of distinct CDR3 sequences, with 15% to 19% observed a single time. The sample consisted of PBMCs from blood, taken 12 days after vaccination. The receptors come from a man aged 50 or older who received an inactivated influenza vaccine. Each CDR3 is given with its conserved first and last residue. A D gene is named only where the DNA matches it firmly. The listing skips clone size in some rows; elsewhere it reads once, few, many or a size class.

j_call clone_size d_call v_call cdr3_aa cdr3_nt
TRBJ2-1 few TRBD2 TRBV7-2 CASSHSGRNYNEQFF TGTGCCAGCAGCCATAGCGGGAGGAACTACAATGAGCAGTTCTTC
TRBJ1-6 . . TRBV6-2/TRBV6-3 CASSPDRRGYNSPLHF TGTGCCAGCAGCCCCGACAGGCGCGGATATAATTCACCCCTCCACTTT
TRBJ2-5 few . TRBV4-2 CASSRTAQGRGETQYF TGTGCCAGCAGCCGAACGGCCCAAGGGCGCGGAGAGACCCAGTACTTC
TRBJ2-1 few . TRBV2 CASSDAGSSYNEQFF TGTGCCAGCAGTGATGCTGGGAGCTCCTACAATGAGCAGTTCTTC
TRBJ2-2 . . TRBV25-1 CASSAPEGLNTGELIF TGTGCCAGCAGTGCCCCAGAGGGACTGAACACCGGGGAGCTGATTTTT
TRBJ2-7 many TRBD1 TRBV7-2 CASSITGTGSYEQYF TGTGCCAGCAGCATAACCGGGACAGGATCCTACGAGCAGTACTTC
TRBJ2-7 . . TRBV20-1 CSSRGHPGAGLYEQYF TGCAGTTCCAGGGGCCACCCCGGAGCGGGACTCTACGAGCAGTACTTC
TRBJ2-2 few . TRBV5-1 CASSKGMTAGTGELFF TGCGCCAGCAGCAAGGGAATGACAGCGGGCACCGGGGAGCTGTTTTTT
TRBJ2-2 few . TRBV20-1 CSARDFQGAGGELFF TGCAGTGCTAGAGATTTTCAGGGAGCGGGCGGGGAGCTGTTTTTT
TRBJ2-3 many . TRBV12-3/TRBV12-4 CASRMDWGTDTQYF TGTGCCAGCAGAATGGACTGGGGGACAGATACGCAGTATTTT
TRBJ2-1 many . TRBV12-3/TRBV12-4 CASTAGVGPNEQFF TGTGCCAGCACCGCAGGTGTGGGACCCAATGAGCAGTTCTTC
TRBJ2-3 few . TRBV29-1 CSADVRDTQYF TGCAGCGCTGACGTCAGGGATACGCAGTATTTT
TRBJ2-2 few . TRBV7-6 CASSLVSGVNTGELFF TGTGCCAGCAGCTTAGTTTCGGGGGTGAACACCGGGGAGCTGTTTTTT
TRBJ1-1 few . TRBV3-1 CASSLTARGPTEAFF TGTGCCAGCAGCCTAACGGCCCGCGGCCCTACTGAAGCTTTCTTT
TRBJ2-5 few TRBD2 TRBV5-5 CASRSLAETQYF TGTGCCAGCAGATCACTAGCGGAGACCCAGTACTTC
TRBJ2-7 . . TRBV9 CASSVGDAAYEQYF TGTGCCAGCAGCGTAGGGGACGCCGCCTACGAGCAGTACTTC
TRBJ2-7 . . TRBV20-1 CSADDRPISYEQYF TGCAGTGCAGACGACAGGCCCATCTCCTACGAGCAGTACTTC
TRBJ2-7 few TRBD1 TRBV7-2 CASSPVGQKYEQYF TGTGCCAGCTCACCGGTGGGACAGAAGTACGAGCAGTACTTC
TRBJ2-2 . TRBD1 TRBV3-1 CASTSRDRGTGELFF TGTGCCAGCACCAGCCGGGACAGGGGGACCGGGGAGCTGTTTTTT
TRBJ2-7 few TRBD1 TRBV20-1 CSAPSTGVEQYF TGCAGTGCACCTTCGACAGGGGTCGAGCAGTACTTC
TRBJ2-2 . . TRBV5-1 CASSKADSANTGELFF TGCGCCAGCAGCAAGGCTGACAGCGCGAACACCGGGGAGCTGTTTTTT
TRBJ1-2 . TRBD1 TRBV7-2 CASRFGTGGYGYTF TGTGCCAGCAGATTCGGGACAGGGGGATATGGCTACACCTTC
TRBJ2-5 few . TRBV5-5 CASSLSIWGAQETQYF TGTGCCAGCAGCTTGTCGATCTGGGGGGCCCAAGAGACCCAGTACTTC
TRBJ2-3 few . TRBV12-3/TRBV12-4 CASSFPTGGRSTDTQYF TGTGCCAGCAGTTTCCCAACGGGGGGCCGTAGCACAGATACGCAGTATTTT
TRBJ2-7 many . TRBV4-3 CASSQDFRAYGVYEQYF TGCGCCAGCAGCCAAGATTTCCGCGCCTACGGCGTCTACGAGCAGTACTTC
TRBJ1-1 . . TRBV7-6 CASSRMGGNTEAFF TGTGCCAGCAGCCGAATGGGGGGAAACACTGAAGCTTTCTTT
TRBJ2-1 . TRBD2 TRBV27 CASSSPKGLAGSSYNEQFF TGTGCCAGCAGTTCCCCAAAAGGACTAGCGGGGAGCTCCTACAATGAGCAGTTCTTC
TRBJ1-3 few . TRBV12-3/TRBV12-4 CASSFASSGNTIYF TGTGCCAGCAGTTTTGCAAGCTCTGGAAACACCATATATTTT
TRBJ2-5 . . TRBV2 CASKTEETQYF TGTGCCAGCAAAACAGAAGAGACCCAGTACTTC
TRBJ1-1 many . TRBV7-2 CASSPEGNTEAFF TGTGCCAGCAGCCCCGAGGGGAACACTGAAGCTTTCTTT
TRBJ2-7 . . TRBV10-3 CAISESGGAVGEQYF TGTGCCATCAGTGAGTCGGGGGGAGCGGTCGGCGAGCAGTACTTC
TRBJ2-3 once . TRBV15 CATSRDPAADTQYF TGTGCCACCAGCAGAGATCCCGCTGCAGATACGCAGTATTTT
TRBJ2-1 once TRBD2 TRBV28 CASSTRGTSGPYNEQFF TGTGCCAGCAGTACCCGCGGGACTAGCGGTCCTTACAATGAGCAGTTCTTC
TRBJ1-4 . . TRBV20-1 CSARLGAGNEKLFF TGCAGTGCTAGATTGGGGGCGGGAAATGAAAAACTGTTTTTT
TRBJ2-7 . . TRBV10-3 CAISELRIHEQYF TGTGCCATCAGTGAACTGAGAATCCACGAGCAGTACTTC
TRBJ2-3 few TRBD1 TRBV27 CASSLLRQGGPDTQYF TGTGCCAGCAGTTTATTAAGACAGGGGGGCCCAGATACGCAGTATTTT